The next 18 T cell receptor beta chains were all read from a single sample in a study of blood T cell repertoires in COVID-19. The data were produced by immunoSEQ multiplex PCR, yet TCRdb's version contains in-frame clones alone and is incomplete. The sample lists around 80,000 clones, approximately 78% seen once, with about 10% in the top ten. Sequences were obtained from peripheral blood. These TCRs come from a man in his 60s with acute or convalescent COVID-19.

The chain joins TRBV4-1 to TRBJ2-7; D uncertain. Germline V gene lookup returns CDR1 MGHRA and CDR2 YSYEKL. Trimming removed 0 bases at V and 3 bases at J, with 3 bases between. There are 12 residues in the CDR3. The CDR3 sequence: CASSQDGYEQYF. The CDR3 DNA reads TGCGCCAGCAGCCAAGACGGCTACGAGCAGTACTTC.

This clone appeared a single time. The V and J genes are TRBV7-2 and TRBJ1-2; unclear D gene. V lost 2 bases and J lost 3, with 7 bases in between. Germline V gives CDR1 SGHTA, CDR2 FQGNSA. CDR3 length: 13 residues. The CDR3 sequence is CASSLYTDYGYTF. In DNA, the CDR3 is TGTGCCAGCAGCTTATACACCGACTATGGCTACACCTTC.

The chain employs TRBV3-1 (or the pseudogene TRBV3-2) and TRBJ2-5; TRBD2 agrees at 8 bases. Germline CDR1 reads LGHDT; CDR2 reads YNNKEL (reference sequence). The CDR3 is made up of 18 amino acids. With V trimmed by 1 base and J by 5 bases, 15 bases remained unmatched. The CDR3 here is CASSQVLAGGKEGETQYF. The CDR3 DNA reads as TGTGCCAGCAGCCAAGTTCTGGCGGGGGGCAAAGAGGGGGAGACCCAGTACTTC.

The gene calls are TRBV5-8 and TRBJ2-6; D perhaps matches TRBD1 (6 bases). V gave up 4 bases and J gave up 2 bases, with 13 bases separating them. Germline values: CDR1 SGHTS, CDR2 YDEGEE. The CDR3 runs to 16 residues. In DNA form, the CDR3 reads TGTGCCAGCAGCATGGGACACACCACTGGGGCCAACGTCCTGACTTTC. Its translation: CASSMGHTTGANVLTF.

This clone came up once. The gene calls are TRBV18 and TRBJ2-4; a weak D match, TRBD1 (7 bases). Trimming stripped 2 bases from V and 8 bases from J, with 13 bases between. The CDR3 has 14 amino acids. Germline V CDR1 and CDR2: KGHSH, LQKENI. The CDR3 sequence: CASSPGQGGYIQYF. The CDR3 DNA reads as TGTGCCAGCTCACCAGGGCAGGGGGGATACATTCAGTACTTC.

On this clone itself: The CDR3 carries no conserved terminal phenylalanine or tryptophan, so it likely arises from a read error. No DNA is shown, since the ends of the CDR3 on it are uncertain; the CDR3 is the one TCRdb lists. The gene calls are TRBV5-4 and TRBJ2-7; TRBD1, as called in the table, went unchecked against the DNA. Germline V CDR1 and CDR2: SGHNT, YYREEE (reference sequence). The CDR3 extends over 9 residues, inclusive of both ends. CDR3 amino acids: CASRRTWAI.

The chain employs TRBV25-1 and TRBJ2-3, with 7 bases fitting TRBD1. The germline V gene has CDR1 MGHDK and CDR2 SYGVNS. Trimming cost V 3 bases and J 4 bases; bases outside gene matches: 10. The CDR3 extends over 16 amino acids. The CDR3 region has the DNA TGTGCCAGCAGTGACATACAGACAGGGACAGCAGATACGCAGTATTTT. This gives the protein CASSDIQTGTADTQYF.

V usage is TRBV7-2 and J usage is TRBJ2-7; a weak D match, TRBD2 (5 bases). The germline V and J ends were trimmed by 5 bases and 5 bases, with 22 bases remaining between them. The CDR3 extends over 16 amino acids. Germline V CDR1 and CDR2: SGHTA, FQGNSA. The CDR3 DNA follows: TGTGCCAGCAGCAAGGAACGGGATCCTGGGAGTAACGAGCAGTACTTC. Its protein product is CASSKERDPGSNEQYF.

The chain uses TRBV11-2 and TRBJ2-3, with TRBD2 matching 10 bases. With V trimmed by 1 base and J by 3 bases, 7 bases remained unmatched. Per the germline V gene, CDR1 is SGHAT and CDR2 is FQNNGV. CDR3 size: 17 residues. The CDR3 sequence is CASSLAASGGLTDTQYF. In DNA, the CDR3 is TGTGCCAGCAGCTTAGCAGCTAGCGGGGGTTTAACAGATACGCAGTATTTT.

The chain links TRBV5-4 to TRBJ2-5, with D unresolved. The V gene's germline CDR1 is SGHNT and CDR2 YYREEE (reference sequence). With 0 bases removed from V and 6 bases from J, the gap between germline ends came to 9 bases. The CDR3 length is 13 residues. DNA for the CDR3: TGTGCCAGCAGCTTGGGCGAGAGTAAGACCCAGTACTTC. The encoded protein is CASSLGESKTQYF.

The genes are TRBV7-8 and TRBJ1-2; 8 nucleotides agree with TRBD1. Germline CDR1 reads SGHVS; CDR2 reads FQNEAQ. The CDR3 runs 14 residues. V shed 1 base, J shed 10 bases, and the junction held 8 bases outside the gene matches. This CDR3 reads CASSLVRTGMDYTF. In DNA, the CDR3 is TGTGCCAGCAGCTTAGTTAGGACAGGGATGGACTACACCTTC.

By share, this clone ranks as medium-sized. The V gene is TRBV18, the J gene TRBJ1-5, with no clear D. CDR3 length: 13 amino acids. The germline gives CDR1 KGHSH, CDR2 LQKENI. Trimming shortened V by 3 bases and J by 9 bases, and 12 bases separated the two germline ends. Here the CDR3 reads CASSPSDRGPQHF. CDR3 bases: TGTGCCAGCTCACCGAGCGACCGGGGGCCCCAGCATTTT.

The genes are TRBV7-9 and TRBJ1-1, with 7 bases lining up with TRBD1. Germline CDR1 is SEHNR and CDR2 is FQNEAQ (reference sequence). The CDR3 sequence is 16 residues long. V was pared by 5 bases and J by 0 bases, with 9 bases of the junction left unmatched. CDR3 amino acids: CASSPGNRGMNTEAFF. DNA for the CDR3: TGTGCCAGCAGCCCGGGGAACAGGGGAATGAACACTGAAGCTTTCTTT.

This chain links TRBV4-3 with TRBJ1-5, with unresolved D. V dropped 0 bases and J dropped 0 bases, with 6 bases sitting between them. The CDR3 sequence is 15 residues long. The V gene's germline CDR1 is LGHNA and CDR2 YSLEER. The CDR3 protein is CASSQETASNQPQHF. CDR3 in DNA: TGCGCCAGCAGCCAAGAAACAGCTAGCAATCAGCCCCAGCATTTT.

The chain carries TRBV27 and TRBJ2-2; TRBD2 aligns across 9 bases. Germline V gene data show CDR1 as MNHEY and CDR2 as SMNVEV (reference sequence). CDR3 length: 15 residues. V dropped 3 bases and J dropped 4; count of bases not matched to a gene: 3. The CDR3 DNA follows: TGTGCCAGCAGTTTGACTAGCGGCTCCACCGGGGAGCTGTTTTTT. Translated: CASSLTSGSTGELFF.

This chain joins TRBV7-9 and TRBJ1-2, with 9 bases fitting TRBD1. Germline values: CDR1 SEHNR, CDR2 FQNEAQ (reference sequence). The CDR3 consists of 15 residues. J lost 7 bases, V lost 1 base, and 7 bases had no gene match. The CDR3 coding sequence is TGTGCCAGCAGCTTAGAGGGCGGGACAGGGCGTGGCTACACCTTC. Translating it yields CASSLEGGTGRGYTF.

The CDR3 reads CASSHSLGTPYSNQPQHF. In DNA form, the CDR3 reads TGTGCCAGCAGCCACTCCCTCGGGACACCATATAGCAATCAGCCCCAGCATTTT. The J gene is TRBJ1-5, the V gene TRBV28; possibly TRBD1 for D (6 bases). This CDR3 is built from 18 residues. The germline V gene has CDR1 MDHEN and CDR2 SYDVKM. V was clipped by 6 bases and J by 0 bases, with 21 bases between them.

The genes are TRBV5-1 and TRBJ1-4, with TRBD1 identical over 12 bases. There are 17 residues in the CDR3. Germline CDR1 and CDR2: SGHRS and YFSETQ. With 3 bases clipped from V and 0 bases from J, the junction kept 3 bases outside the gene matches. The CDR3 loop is CASSWGQGAPTNEKLFF. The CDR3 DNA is TGCGCCAGCAGCTGGGGACAGGGGGCCCCAACTAATGAAAAACTGTTTTTT.